This TCR beta chain was obtained from a study of untreated major depressive disorder. Clones were sequenced by immunoSEQ multiplex PCR, and TCRdb holds only the in-frame ones, with some missing. This table holds approximately 20,000 clones, more than 75% found once. In the case of this clone: Its antigen is still unknown.

Study results and caveats: Three preselected Vbeta families were the sole sequencing comparisons. Each subject's top five TRBV05-01 clones were all private.

Each depressed patient was pairwise matched to a non-depressed control for sex, age, current smoking status and body mass index. All participants were of European descent. Losses at the gene ends were 2 bases for V and 2 bases for J; bases not matched to a gene: 21. This CDR3 is built from 22 residues. CDR1 is MDHEN and CDR2 is SYDVKM in the germline V gene. This clonotype was obtained from a woman in her twenties or thirties in good health. V and J are TRBV28 and TRBJ2-3; the match to TRBD2 covers 11 bases. The sequencing sample was made of CD4+ T cells from PBMCs. The CDR3 bases are TGTGCCAGCAGTTTAGTCAGTGTCGGTAGCGGGAGGGCGGGGGCGTCCACAGATACGCAGTATTTT. Protein: CASSLVSVGSGRAGASTDTQYF.